This TCR beta chain was documented in a study of blood T cell repertoires in COVID-19. The wider study: COVID-19 samples collected from the United States, Italy and Spain covered acute and convalescent phases. From T cells, B-cell-depleted T cells, or PBMCs came the material, which was cDNA or gDNA.

In the authors' methods: Cell counts per sample came from amplifying reference gene primers. The repertoire was sequenced with immunoSEQ multiplex PCR; TCRdb's copy has only in-frame clones and lacks some. The V and J calls and the clone size are those of that table, but D and trimming were determined from the DNA. This table holds under 90,000 clones, around 80% found once. V lost 5 bases and J lost 9, with 8 bases in between. The CDR3 has 11 residues. The sample consisted of peripheral blood. The chain recombines TRBV12-3 or TRBV12-4 with TRBJ2-1; D call uncertain. The source of this sequence is a woman at least 80 years old with active or convalescent COVID-19. The CDR3 spells CASSLGGEQFF. For the CDR3, the DNA is TGTGCCAGCAGTCTAGGCGGTGAGCAGTTCTTC.